This T cell receptor beta chain originates from a study of cytomegalovirus exposure and HLA in healthy donors. Profiling relied on immunoSEQ multiplex PCR, and the TCRdb table lists in-frame clones only, not all of them. Of around 60,000 clones listed, approximately 93% are singletons. General study findings and limits: Specificity for CMV antigens was confirmed in vitro for a few of the CMV-associated chains. It was 164 TCR beta chains that were listed as cytomegalovirus-associated. According to a subsequent analysis, TCR clusters from the first cohort were inclined to appear together in the 110 or so validation repertoires.

As for this clone: Its cognate antigen is unknown.

Input material: PBMCs. This receptor was taken from a man aged 18 to 29 in good health and CMV-seropositive.

The CDR3 loop reads CASSYGSGTEAFF. CDR3 coding DNA: TGTGCCAGTAGTTACGGGAGTGGCACTGAAGCTTTCTTT. V usage is TRBV19 and J usage is TRBJ1-1; D ambiguous. V shed 5 bases and J shed 4 bases, with 11 bases lying between them. Germline CDR1 and CDR2: LNHDA and SQIVND (reference sequence). CDR3 length: 13 amino acids.